These 20 T cell receptor beta chains originate from one sample sequenced in a study of blood T cell repertoires in COVID-19. Clones were read by immunoSEQ multiplex PCR, and TCRdb kept only the in-frame ones, dropping some. The table lists 60,000 or so clones, around 83% of them singletons. Sequencing was carried out using peripheral blood. The receptors were sampled from a human donor in a cohort sampled during active COVID-19.

The J gene is TRBJ2-3, the V gene TRBV10-1, with 8 bases aligning to TRBD2. The CDR3 covers 15 residues. Germline V gives CDR1 WNHNN, CDR2 SYGVQD (reference sequence). The junction had 2 bases not matched to a gene; V was cut back by 2 bases and J by 1 base. Here the CDR3 DNA reads TGCGCCAGCAGTGAGAGGCGGGGGGGCACAGATACGCAGTATTTT. Translated: CASSERRGGTDTQYF.

This clone was found once. In DNA form, the CDR3 reads TGTGCCAGCAGAGACCGGGACAGAGTTCACTTT. Protein sequence: CASRDRDRVHF. The gene calls are TRBV28 and TRBJ1-6, with 7 bases that match TRBD1. The CDR3 consists of 11 residues. Germline CDR1 is MDHEN and CDR2 is SYDVKM. V shed 6 bases and J 19 bases; nucleotides not matched to a gene: 9.

The J gene is TRBJ1-2, the V gene TRBV7-2; 11 nucleotides match TRBD1. The CDR3 runs 17 residues. The ends lost 5 bases at V and 4 bases at J; junction bases unmatched: 12. The germline V gene encodes CDR1 SGHTA and CDR2 FQGNSA. CDR3 region: CASSPGQGAWGFYGYTF. As DNA, the CDR3 is TGTGCCAGCAGCCCCGGACAGGGGGCTTGGGGTTTCTATGGCTACACCTTC.

V is TRBV7-8 and J is TRBJ2-3, with 8 bases lining up with TRBD2. This CDR3 has 14 amino acids. Per germline, CDR1 SGHVS and CDR2 FQNEAQ. The V segment lost 7 bases and the J segment 2 bases; nucleotides outside the gene matches: 5. Written as DNA, the CDR3 is TGTGCCAGCAAGGAGCGGGGGCCCACAGATACGCAGTATTTT. It codes for CASKERGPTDTQYF.

The chain is built from TRBV5-4 and TRBJ2-1; 12 nucleotides agree with TRBD2. The CDR3 length is 15 residues. The trim removed 4 bases at V and 5 bases at J, leaving 4 bases unmatched. CDR1 is SGHNT, CDR2 YYREEE, per germline (reference sequence). The CDR3 nucleotides read TGTGCCAGCAGCCTAGCGGGGGGGCTGAACAATGAGCAGTTCTTC. Its protein product is CASSLAGGLNNEQFF.

This clone has only a few counts. The chain uses TRBV5-5 and TRBJ1-1, with a weak D call TRBD1 (5 bases). The V end lost 2 bases, the J end lost 4 bases, and 12 bases lay between the germline ends. Looked up from germline, CDR1 is SGHKS and CDR2 is YYEKEE (reference sequence). The CDR3 sequence is 14 residues long. The CDR3 DNA reads TGTGCCAGCAGCTTCCGAAGGAGGGGCACTGAAGCTTTCTTT. It encodes CASSFRRRGTEAFF.

The rearrangement links TRBV11-2 to TRBJ1-5, with D unclear. The V gene lost 0 bases and the J gene lost 9 bases, with 9 bases spanning the gap. The germline CDR1 and CDR2 sequences are SGHAT and FQNNGV. This CDR3 comprises 13 residues. The CDR3 sequence is CASSLEAGWPQHF. CDR3 sequence (DNA): TGTGCCAGCAGCTTAGAGGCAGGCTGGCCCCAGCATTTT. Using reference TRBV11-2 and TRBJ1-5 for the parts outside the CDR3, the full variable domain is EAGVAQSPRYKIIEKRQSVAFWCNPISGHATLYWYQQILGQGPKLLIQFQNNGVVDDSQLPKDRFSAERLKGVDSTLKIQPAKLEDSAVYLCASSLEAGWPQHFGDGTRLSIL.

This chain connects TRBV7-8 to TRBJ1-1, with D possibly being TRBD1 (6 bases). The CDR3 length is 14 residues. The V end lost 3 bases, the J end lost 3 bases, and 11 bases lay between the germline ends. The germline V gene encodes CDR1 SGHVS and CDR2 FQNEAQ. The CDR3 loop reads CASSFKGGDTEAFF. The CDR3 nucleotides read TGTGCCAGCAGCTTCAAGGGGGGGGACACTGAAGCTTTCTTT.

The rearrangement uses TRBV29-1 and TRBJ1-1, with TRBD1 identical over 8 bases. The ends lost 7 bases at V and 4 bases at J; junction bases unmatched: 5. Germline CDR1 and CDR2: SQVTM and ANQGSEA. The CDR3 loop spans 12 amino acids. DNA of the CDR3: TGCAGCGGGACAGGGTCTACCACTGAAGCTTTCTTT. Its translation: CSGTGSTTEAFF.

The V and J genes are TRBV7-9 and TRBJ1-4; a weak D match, TRBD1 (6 bases). Germline V CDR1 and CDR2: SEHNR, FQNEAQ (reference sequence). V gave up 5 bases and J gave up 14 bases, with 15 bases separating them. The CDR3 runs to 12 residues. The CDR3 is CASSPDSLFLFF. Here the CDR3 DNA reads TGTGCCAGCAGCCCGGACAGTCTTTTTCTGTTTTTT.

The rearrangement links TRBV5-5 to TRBJ2-1; D is perhaps TRBD2 (7 bases). Trimming took 4 bases from V and 0 from J, leaving 14 bases between them. CDR1 and CDR2 from the germline V gene are SGHKS and YYEKEE (reference sequence). CDR3 length: 16 residues. The CDR3 nucleotides read TGTGCCAGCAGCCCCGCGGCGGGGGCCTCCTACAATGAGCAGTTCTTC. It specifies CASSPAAGASYNEQFF.

The J gene is TRBJ2-3, the V gene TRBV19, with 14 bases lining up with TRBD2. V trimming: 7 bases; J trimming: 5 bases; junction bases outside the gene matches: 5. The germline gives CDR1 LNHDA, CDR2 SQIVND (reference sequence). The CDR3 totals 15 residues. The CDR3 here is CASTGTSGGRDTQYF. As DNA, the CDR3 is TGTGCCAGTACTGGGACTAGCGGGGGAAGAGATACGCAGTATTTT.

The chain has TRBV7-2 and TRBJ1-3, with D uncertain. The germline gives CDR1 SGHTA, CDR2 FQGNSA. Between the trimmed V and J ends, which lost 5 bases and 0 bases, there was a span of 8 bases. The CDR3 sequence is 14 residues long. For the CDR3, the DNA is TGTGCCAGCAGCCCGAGTATCTCTGGAAACACCATATATTTT. Translating it yields CASSPSISGNTIYF.

This chain links TRBV19 with TRBJ2-7; 7 bases line up with TRBD1. The CDR3 covers 14 residues. J gave up 6 bases and V 3 bases, and 8 bases lay outside the gene matches. The germline gives CDR1 LNHDA, CDR2 SQIVND (reference sequence). The CDR3 DNA reads as TGTGCCAGTAGTATGATCGAGCGACAGGGCGAGCAGTACTTC. As protein: CASSMIERQGEQYF.

V gene TRBV12-3 or TRBV12-4 combines with J gene TRBJ2-5; 7 bases align to TRBD1. The CDR3 extends over 12 amino acids. V was pared by 8 bases and J by 3 bases, with 3 bases of the junction left unmatched. CDR3 loop: CASFGTEETQYF. The CDR3 DNA reads as TGTGCCAGCTTCGGGACAGAAGAGACCCAGTACTTC.

This clone was seen once. This chain connects TRBV6-6 to TRBJ1-1; 7 bases match TRBD1. The V gene end was trimmed by 8 bases and the J gene end by 1 base; junction bases not matched to a gene: 4. The CDR3 extends over 13 amino acids. Germline assignment: CDR1 MNHNY and CDR2 SVGAGI (reference sequence). In DNA form, the CDR3 reads TGTGCCAGCCGGGCAGGGGGGAACACTGAAGCTTTCTTT. Translated, it gives CASRAGGNTEAFF.

The chain joins TRBV5-1 to TRBJ2-3; TRBD2 is a possible D gene (6 bases). V dropped 5 bases and J dropped 0 bases, with 16 bases sitting between them. CDR1 and CDR2 from the germline V gene are SGHRS and YFSETQ. The length of the CDR3 is 16 residues. The CDR3 DNA follows: TGCGCCAGCAGACAAGTACTTGGGGGGAGCACAGATACGCAGTATTTT. This sequence encodes CASRQVLGGSTDTQYF.

The CDR3 DNA is TGTGCCAGCTCACCATCTTGGGCAGGGGGCTCCTACGAGCAGTACGTC. It encodes CASSPSWAGGSYEQYV. The chain carries TRBV18 and TRBJ2-7; 7 nucleotides agree with TRBD1. V lost 2 bases to trimming and J lost 0 bases; unmatched junction nucleotides: 7. This CDR3 is built from 16 residues. The germline CDR1 and CDR2 sequences are KGHSH and LQKENI.

The V gene is TRBV12-5, the J gene TRBJ2-7, with D hard to call. The CDR3 runs to 13 residues. Trimming took 4 bases from V and 0 from J, leaving 7 bases between them. Per germline, CDR1 LGHNT and CDR2 FRNRAP. CDR3 amino acids: CASGSSGSYEQYF. The CDR3 nucleotides are TGTGCTAGTGGTTCTTCCGGCTCCTACGAGCAGTACTTC.

This sequence joins TRBV3-1 (or the pseudogene TRBV3-2) and TRBJ2-1; 14 nucleotides line up with TRBD2. V gave up 8 bases and J gave up 9 bases; unmatched junction bases: 6. The CDR3 extends over 14 amino acids. Germline CDR1 and CDR2: LGHDT and YNNKEL (reference sequence). CDR3 DNA: TGTGCCAGCCGACTAGCGGGGGGGAGGGGTGAGCAGTTCTTC. This sequence encodes CASRLAGGRGEQFF.